The next 22 T cell receptor beta chains were all read from a single sample in a study of beta chain features in type 1 diabetes. Study findings and constraints: Significant though moderate, a shortening of TCRB CDR3s appeared in all four CD4+ subsets of Type 1 diabetes patients.

For these receptors, no antigen is known. The whole isolated RNA underwent reverse transcription, so sequencing captured expressed TCRB transcripts. The repertoire was sequenced with immunoSEQ multiplex PCR; TCRdb's copy has only in-frame clones and lacks some. Here the sample spans 300,000 to 450,000 clones, around 13% being singletons. The sample comprised naive CD4+ T cells from blood. Receptors were obtained from a woman in her late teens or twenties with type 1 diabetes.

This clone appeared once. The CDR3 sequence is CASSLGSAYNEQFF. The CDR3 DNA follows: TGTGCCAGCAGCTTAGGGTCAGCGTACAATGAGCAGTTCTTC. The V call is TRBV11-3, the J call TRBJ2-1; D remains unclear. The CDR3 spans 14 residues. Germline V gene lookup returns CDR1 SGHNT and CDR2 YENEEA. V was pared by 1 base and J by 4 bases, with 8 bases between.

The rearrangement links TRBV20-1 to TRBJ1-5; D perhaps matches TRBD1 (5 bases). V shed 3 bases and J shed 11 bases, with 11 bases lying between them. The CDR3 contains 11 residues. Looked up from germline, CDR1 is DFQATT and CDR2 is SNEGSKA (reference sequence). The DNA of the CDR3 is TGCAGTGCTAGTGGGGGAGGGGCCCAGCATTTT. It codes for CSASGGGAQHF.

The chain uses TRBV4-3 and TRBJ1-4, with 7 bases matching TRBD1. Germline V gives CDR1 LGHNA, CDR2 YSLEER. V gave up 0 bases and J gave up 8 bases; unmatched junction bases: 6. The CDR3 consists of 15 residues. CDR3 bases: TGCGCCAGCAGCCAAGATTCGCCCAGGGGGGAAAAACTGTTTTTT. Translated: CASSQDSPRGEKLFF.

The chain employs TRBV9 and TRBJ2-3; 8 nucleotides line up with TRBD2. This CDR3 spans 15 amino acids. With V trimmed by 1 base and J by 6 bases, 7 bases remained unmatched. The germline V gene encodes CDR1 SGDLS and CDR2 YYNGEE. CDR3 nucleotide sequence: TGTGCCAGCAGCGTACTTAGCGGGGAGGGGGATACGCAGTATTTT. As protein: CASSVLSGEGDTQYF. The full variable domain, rest sourced from reference TRBV9 and TRBJ2-3, is DSGVTQTPKHLITATGQRVTLRCSPRSGDLSVYWYQQSLDQGLQFLIQYYNGEERAKGNILERFSAQQFPDLHSELNLSSLELGDSALYFCASSVLSGEGDTQYFGPGTRLTVL.

A few counts support this clone. The V call is TRBV30, the J call TRBJ2-1; D not certain. V was shortened by 2 bases and J by 9 bases, with 8 bases between the two germline ends. Germline-derived CDR1 and CDR2 are GTSNPN and SVGIG (reference sequence). The CDR3 contains 11 residues. The DNA of the CDR3 is TGTGCCTGGAGTTTGGGCCCTGAGCAGTTCTTC. Its translation is CAWSLGPEQFF.

The chain employs TRBV21-1 and TRBJ1-4; the table's D call, TRBD1, was not checked against the DNA. TRBV21-1 is deemed a pseudogene. There are 13 residues in the CDR3. CDR3 in DNA: TGTGCCAGCACCGGGACAGGGATTGAAAAACTGTTTTTT. It codes for CASTGTGIEKLFF.

This clone was counted only a few times. The CDR3: CASCRGQSGEAFF. In nucleotides, the CDR3 is TGTGCCAGTTGCAGGGGGCAATCGGGTGAAGCTTTCTTT. The chain employs TRBV6-5 and TRBJ1-1, with TRBD1 matching over 8 bases. Unmatched junction bases numbered 10, after V lost 9 bases and J lost 7 bases. Germline CDR1 and CDR2: MNHEY and SVGAGI. The CDR3 sequence is 13 residues long.

This clone was seen only a few times. This chain connects TRBV29-1 to TRBJ2-5; 13 positions match TRBD2. V shed 4 bases and J 3 bases; nucleotides not matched to a gene: 5. In germline, CDR1 is SQVTM, CDR2 ANQGSEA. This CDR3 is 15 amino acids long. The CDR3 region has the DNA TGCAGCGTTGGACTAGCGGGGGGCGTCGAAGAGACCCAGTACTTC. Translated: CSVGLAGGVEETQYF.

This clone showed up just a few times. The chain recombines TRBV15 with TRBJ2-6; no clear D. Deletions cut 5 bases from V and 0 bases from J, with 11 bases between. This CDR3 spans 16 amino acids. The germline V gene has CDR1 LNHNV and CDR2 YYDKDF (reference sequence). CDR3 protein: CATSLGRYSGANVLTF. CDR3 coding DNA: TGTGCCACCAGCTTGGGCCGCTACTCTGGGGCCAACGTCCTGACTTTC. Complete variable domain (other parts from reference TRBV15 and TRBJ2-6): DAMVIQNPRYQVTQFGKPVTLSCSQTLNHNVMYWYQQKSSQAPKLLFHYYDKDFNNEADTPDNFQSRRPNTSFCFLDIRSPGLGDTAMYLCATSLGRYSGANVLTFGAGSRLTVL.

The gene calls are TRBV6-5 and TRBJ2-3; tentatively, D is TRBD2 (5 bases). Trimming pared 2 bases from V and 1 base from J, leaving 13 bases between. From germline, CDR1 is MNHEY and CDR2 SVGAGI. The CDR3 contains 16 residues. DNA of the CDR3: TGTGCCAGCAGTTACGAGGGCAGACCACGCACAGATACGCAGTATTTT. Its translation: CASSYEGRPRTDTQYF.

Only a few counts were recorded for this clone. V is TRBV13 and J is TRBJ2-3, with TRBD2 as a possible D gene (6 bases). The ends were cut back, 5 bases at V and 0 bases at J, with 12 bases in the middle. CDR3 length equals 15 residues. Germline CDR1 and CDR2: PRHDT and FYEKMQ (reference sequence). In nucleotides, the CDR3 is TGTGCCAGCAGCCTCGGGGGACTGAGCACAGATACGCAGTATTTT. It yields the protein CASSLGGLSTDTQYF.

The chain joins TRBV5-1 to TRBJ1-1; D is uncertain. CDR1 and CDR2 from the germline V gene are SGHRS and YFSETQ. Deletions cut 2 bases from V and 1 base from J, with 6 bases between. This CDR3 comprises 13 residues. CDR3 sequence (DNA): TGCGCCAGCAGCTTAACACGGAACACTGAAGCTTTCTTT. Amino acid sequence: CASSLTRNTEAFF.

The chain couples TRBV4-3 to TRBJ2-3; D may be TRBD1 (5 bases). The CDR3 totals 17 residues. Trimming took 1 base from V and 1 from J, leaving 15 bases between them. The germline gives CDR1 LGHNA, CDR2 YSLEER. The CDR3 protein is CASSQAIPNRRTDTQYF. CDR3 nucleotides: TGCGCCAGCAGCCAAGCTATTCCAAACAGGCGCACAGATACGCAGTATTTT.

This clone was recorded once. The gene calls are TRBV7-2 and TRBJ2-1, with 7 positions matching TRBD2. Trimming cost V 5 bases and J 8 bases; bases outside gene matches: 21. This CDR3 contains 18 residues. The germline V gene encodes CDR1 SGHTA and CDR2 FQGNSA. The CDR3 DNA reads TGTGCCAGCAGCGTTCAGACAAGAGCGGGACCGAGAAGAGATGAGCAGTTCTTC. Its translation: CASSVQTRAGPRRDEQFF.

The rearrangement uses TRBV4-3 and TRBJ2-3; 8 bases map to TRBD1. The CDR3 has 16 residues. V gave up 3 bases and J gave up 4 bases; unmatched junction bases: 9. Germline V gene sequence: CDR1 LGHNA, CDR2 YSLEER. The CDR3 nucleotides are TGCGCCAGCAGCCAGGGCAACAGGGGGTTGGCAGATACGCAGTATTTT. Protein product: CASSQGNRGLADTQYF.

This clone was observed a few times. V gene TRBV9 combines with J gene TRBJ2-2; the D is unclear. CDR3 length: 12 residues. Trimming pared 3 bases from V and 3 bases from J, leaving 3 bases between. Germline CDR1 is SGDLS and CDR2 is YYNGEE. Here the CDR3 DNA reads TGTGCCAGCAGCGCGTACACCGGGGAGCTGTTTTTT. Translation: CASSAYTGELFF. Drawing the rest from reference TRBV9 and TRBJ2-2, the complete variable domain is DSGVTQTPKHLITATGQRVTLRCSPRSGDLSVYWYQQSLDQGLQFLIQYYNGEERAKGNILERFSAQQFPDLHSELNLSSLELGDSALYFCASSAYTGELFFGEGSRLTVL.

This chain uses TRBV20-1 with TRBJ2-1; 8 nucleotides match TRBD2. The CDR3 runs to 10 residues. V shed 6 bases, J shed 14 bases, and the junction held 6 bases outside the gene matches. Germline CDR1 is DFQATT and CDR2 is SNEGSKA (reference sequence). CDR3 protein: CSAGGELEFF. CDR3 sequence (DNA): TGCAGTGCCGGGGGGGAGCTGGAGTTCTTC.

A few counts support this clone. The CDR3 region has the DNA TGTGCCAGCAGACTCGGACAGGGTGGCAATCAGCCCCAGCATTTT. Its translation is CASRLGQGGNQPQHF. The chain uses TRBV28 and TRBJ1-5, with 8 nucleotides matching TRBD1. Germline CDR1 reads MDHEN; CDR2 reads SYDVKM. The trim removed 6 bases at V and 2 bases at J, leaving 6 bases unmatched. There are 15 residues in the CDR3.

This clone was seen more than once but under ten times. The chain recombines TRBV15 with TRBJ1-5, with 8 nucleotides matching TRBD1. CDR1 and CDR2 (germline): LNHNV, YYDKDF (reference sequence). V trimming: 2 bases; J trimming: 6 bases; junction bases outside the gene matches: 0. CDR3 size: 13 residues. In nucleotides, the CDR3 is TGTGCCACCAGCAGACAGGGGGCTCAGCCCCAGCATTTT. It translates to CATSRQGAQPQHF. The whole variable domain, filled in from reference TRBV15 and TRBJ1-5, reads DAMVIQNPRYQVTQFGKPVTLSCSQTLNHNVMYWYQQKSSQAPKLLFHYYDKDFNNEADTPDNFQSRRPNTSFCFLDIRSPGLGDTAMYLCATSRQGAQPQHFGDGTRLSIL.

This clone occurred a few times. The chain carries TRBV15 and TRBJ1-3; 7 bases map to TRBD1. The germline CDR1 and CDR2 sequences are LNHNV and YYDKDF (reference sequence). V lost 5 bases, J lost 0 bases, and 7 bases stayed unmatched. The CDR3 has 16 amino acids. The CDR3 region has the DNA TGTGCCACCAGCCGGAAGACAGGGCTCTCTGGAAACACCATATATTTT. Translating it yields CATSRKTGLSGNTIYF.

The table lists this clone with a few counts. The chain uses TRBV29-1 and TRBJ1-2; D unclear. This CDR3 is 12 amino acids long. V was cut by 7 bases and J by 5 bases, with 14 bases left in between. CDR1 SQVTM and CDR2 ANQGSEA come from the germline V gene. CDR3 nucleotides: TGCAGCGCCTCCACCCCGGGGTATGGCTACACCTTC. It yields the protein CSASTPGYGYTF.

This clone showed up just a few times. V is TRBV6-1 and J is TRBJ1-2; D uncertain. Germline loops: CDR1 MNHNS, CDR2 SASEGT. The CDR3 totals 11 residues. Trimming stripped 7 bases from V and 4 bases from J, with 7 bases between. For the CDR3, the DNA is TGTGCCAGCACCACCGGCTATGGCTACACCTTC. Translation gives CASTTGYGYTF.